This is a list of T cell receptor beta chains from one sample in a study of spatial heterogeneity in lung cancer. TCRdb redid the calling of the 5' RACE reads with MiXCR, one entry per CDR3 protein. Among around 20,000 distinct CDR3 sequences listed, approximately 18% were seen once. The source was PBMCs, collected at surgery. Receptor source: a male donor with early-stage non-small cell lung cancer. Each CDR3 is given with its conserved first and last residue. A D gene is named only where the DNA matches it firmly. Only part of the rows carry a size: once, few, many, or a class if the clone is expanded.

TRBV12-3/TRBV12-4	TRBJ2-7	TRBD1	.	CASSISGQGAYEQYF	TGTGCCAGCAGTATATCGGGACAGGGGGCTTACGAGCAGTACTTC
TRBV20-1	TRBJ1-6	.	.	CSARDGIRNSPLHF	TGCAGTGCTAGAGACGGAATCCGTAATTCACCCCTCCACTTT
TRBV2	TRBJ2-3	.	.	CASRATGFFTDTQYF	TGTGCCAGCAGGGCTACAGGGTTTTTCACAGATACGCAGTATTTT
TRBV5-1	TRBJ2-7	.	many	CASSLAREYEQYF	TGCGCCAGCAGCTTGGCCCGGGAGTACGAGCAGTACTTC
TRBV19	TRBJ2-1	TRBD2	many	CASALSGGNYNEQFF	TGTGCCAGTGCCCTCAGCGGGGGAAACTACAATGAGCAGTTCTTC
TRBV3-1	TRBJ1-2	.	many	CASSLRGHYGYTF	TGTGCCAGCAGCCTCCGGGGTCACTATGGCTACACCTTC
TRBV18	TRBJ2-7	.	many	CASSGEYSGKYEQYF	TGTGCCAGCTCGGGGGAGTACAGCGGCAAGTACGAGCAGTACTTC
TRBV3-1	TRBJ1-5	TRBD1	.	CASGRDRGRQPQHF	TGTGCCAGTGGCCGAGACAGGGGGCGTCAGCCCCAGCATTTT
TRBV12-3/TRBV12-4	TRBJ2-3	.	few	CASSSPDTQYF	TGTGCCAGCAGTTCCCCAGATACGCAGTATTTT
TRBV6-5	TRBJ2-7	TRBD1	many	CASSRGQGSRSEQYF	TGTGCCAGCAGTCGCGGACAGGGAAGTCGGTCCGAGCAGTACTTC